The 2 T cell receptor beta chains reported below all come from one sample, sequenced in a study of blood T cells in healthy people across ages (dated by TCRdb to between 2014 and 2017). The protocol used for the library was 5' RACE. The data were produced on an Illumina HiSeq 2500. A second roughly 7 to 12 cycle PCR used a sample-barcoded 5' primer and a J-beta primer mix. TCRdb applied fastp at Q25 and MiXCR to the public reads, then kept only in-frame beta chains. Each entry is one CDR3 protein sequence, shown with its most common DNA and genes. In all, the sample holds around 1,000,000 distinct CDR3 sequences, and about 23% of those were seen once. The leading ten clones occupy approximately 0.7% of the sample. These data also formed part of another study, on T cells of mothers and their children.

Sample: blood. These receptors were collected from a girl aged 2 to 10 in good health.

V and J are TRBV4-1 and TRBJ2-7, with 9 bases lining up with TRBD1. Germline CDR1 MGHRA, CDR2 YSYEKL. CDR3 length: 17 residues. With 0 bases clipped from V and 2 bases from J, the junction kept 8 bases outside the gene matches. Here the CDR3 DNA reads TGCGCCAGCAGCCAAGACCCCATGGGACAGGGAGCCTACGAGCAGTACTTC. Its protein is CASSQDPMGQGAYEQYF.

The rearrangement uses TRBV27 and TRBJ2-5; 7 bases map to TRBD1. V trimming: 3 bases; J trimming: 5 bases; junction bases outside the gene matches: 9. The CDR3 has 15 residues. The germline gives CDR1 MNHEY, CDR2 SMNVEV (reference sequence). CDR3 in DNA: TGTGCCAGCAGTTTGGGAACAGGGGTTTGGGAGACCCAGTACTTC. It is translated as CASSLGTGVWETQYF.